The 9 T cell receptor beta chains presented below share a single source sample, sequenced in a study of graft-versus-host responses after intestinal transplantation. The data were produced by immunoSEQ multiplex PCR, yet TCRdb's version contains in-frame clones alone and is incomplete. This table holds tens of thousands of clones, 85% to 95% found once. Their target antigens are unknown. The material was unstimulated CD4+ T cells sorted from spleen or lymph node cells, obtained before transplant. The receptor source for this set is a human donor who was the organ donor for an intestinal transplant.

CDR3 region: CASSVEARTYEQYF. DNA of the CDR3: TGTGCCAGCAGCGTGGAAGCCAGAACCTACGAGCAGTACTTC. The J gene is TRBJ2-7, the V gene TRBV9; D remains unclear. The CDR3 has 14 residues. Trimming cost V 2 bases and J 2 bases, with 11 bases left between them. Germline V gene lookup returns CDR1 SGDLS and CDR2 YYNGEE. Supplemented by reference TRBV9 and TRBJ2-7, the full variable domain reads DSGVTQTPKHLITATGQRVTLRCSPRSGDLSVYWYQQSLDQGLQFLIQYYNGEERAKGNILERFSAQQFPDLHSELNLSSLELGDSALYFCASSVEARTYEQYFGPGTRLTVT.

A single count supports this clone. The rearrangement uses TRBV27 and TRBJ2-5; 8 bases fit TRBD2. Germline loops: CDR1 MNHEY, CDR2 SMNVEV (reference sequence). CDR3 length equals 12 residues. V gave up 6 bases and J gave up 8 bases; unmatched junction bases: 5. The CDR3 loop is CASRGLGGTQYF. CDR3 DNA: TGTGCCAGCAGGGGACTAGGTGGAACCCAGTACTTC.

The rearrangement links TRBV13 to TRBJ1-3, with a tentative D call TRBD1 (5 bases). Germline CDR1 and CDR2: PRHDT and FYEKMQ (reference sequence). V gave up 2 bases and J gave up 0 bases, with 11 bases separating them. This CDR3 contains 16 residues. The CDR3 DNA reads TGTGCCAGCAGCTTACGACCGGACATCTCTGGAAACACCATATATTTT. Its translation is CASSLRPDISGNTIYF.

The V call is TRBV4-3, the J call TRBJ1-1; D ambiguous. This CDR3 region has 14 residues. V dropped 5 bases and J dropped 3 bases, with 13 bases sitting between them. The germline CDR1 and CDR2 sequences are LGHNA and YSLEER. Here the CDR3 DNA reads TGCGCCAGCAGCGAGACTATGCTTTACACTGAAGCTTTCTTT. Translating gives CASSETMLYTEAFF.

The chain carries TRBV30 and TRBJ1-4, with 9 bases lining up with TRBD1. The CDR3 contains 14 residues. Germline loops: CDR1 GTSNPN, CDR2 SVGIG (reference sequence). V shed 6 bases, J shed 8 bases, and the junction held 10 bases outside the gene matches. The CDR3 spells CACNPGTGSEKLFF. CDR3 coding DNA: TGTGCCTGTAACCCCGGGACAGGGTCAGAAAAACTGTTTTTT.

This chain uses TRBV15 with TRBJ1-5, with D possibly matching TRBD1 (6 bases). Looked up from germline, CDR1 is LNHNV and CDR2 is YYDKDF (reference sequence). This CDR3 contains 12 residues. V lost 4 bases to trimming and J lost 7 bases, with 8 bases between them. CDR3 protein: CATSMGGQPQHF. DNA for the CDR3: TGTGCCACCAGCATGGGGGGCCAGCCCCAGCATTTT.

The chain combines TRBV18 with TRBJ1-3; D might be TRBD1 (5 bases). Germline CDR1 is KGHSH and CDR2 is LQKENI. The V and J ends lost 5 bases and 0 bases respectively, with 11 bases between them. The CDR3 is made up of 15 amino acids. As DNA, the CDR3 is TGTGCCAGCTCAGGGACGGCAAACTCTGGAAACACCATATATTTT. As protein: CASSGTANSGNTIYF.

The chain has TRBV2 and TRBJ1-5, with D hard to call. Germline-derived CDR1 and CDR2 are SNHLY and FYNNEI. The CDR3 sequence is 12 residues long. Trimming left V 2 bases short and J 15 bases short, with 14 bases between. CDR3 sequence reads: CASSENSLIMHF. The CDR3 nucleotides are TGTGCCAGCAGTGAAAACAGCCTTATCATGCATTTT.

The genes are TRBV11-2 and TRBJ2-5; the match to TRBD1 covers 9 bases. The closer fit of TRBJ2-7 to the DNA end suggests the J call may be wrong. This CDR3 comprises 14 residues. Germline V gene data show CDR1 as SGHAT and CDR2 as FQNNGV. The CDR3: CASSPRTGDYEQYF. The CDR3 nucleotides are TGTGCCAGCAGCCCCCGGACAGGGGACTACGAGCAGTACTTC.